Below are 31 T cell receptor beta chains sequenced from a single sample in a study of blood T cell repertoires in COVID-19 (dated by TCRdb to 2018 to 2021). Library construction relied on the immunoSEQ multiplex PCR assay. TCRdb stores this immuneACCESS table with in-frame sequences only. Part of the clones is absent; in the studies checked, under half of the shortfall reflects unresolved V genes, and no reason is known for the rest. The sample contains 70,000 to 100,000 clones, 88% of them found a single time. In total, the top ten clones hold less than 6% of the sample. What was sequenced was peripheral blood. The receptors originated from a woman of 80 years or more with active COVID-19.

CDR3 DNA sequence: TGTGCCAGCAGCTTAATCGCGGGACTCAGCTACAATGAGCAGTTCTTC. It specifies CASSLIAGLSYNEQFF. V is TRBV7-3 and J is TRBJ2-1, with D tentatively TRBD2 (6 bases). Trimming removed 1 base from V and 3 bases from J, with 13 bases in between. The V gene's germline CDR1 is SGHTA and CDR2 FQGTGA. The CDR3 runs 16 residues.

CDR3 residues: CASSFRSGANVLTF. DNA for the CDR3: TGTGCCAGCAGCTTCCGCTCTGGGGCCAACGTCCTGACTTTC. The rearrangement links TRBV11-2 to TRBJ2-6; D is ambiguous. CDR1 and CDR2 from the germline V gene are SGHAT and FQNNGV. V was clipped by 3 bases and J by 0 bases, with 3 bases between them. The CDR3 runs to 14 residues. The full variable domain, in which reference TRBV11-2 and TRBJ2-6 provide the parts outside the CDR3, is EAGVAQSPRYKIIEKRQSVAFWCNPISGHATLYWYQQILGQGPKLLIQFQNNGVVDDSQLPKDRFSAERLKGVDSTLKIQPAKLEDSAVYLCASSFRSGANVLTFGAGSRLTVL.

V is TRBV7-3 and J is TRBJ2-7, with D possibly being TRBD2 (6 bases). This CDR3 region has 16 residues. V lost 1 base, J lost 4 bases, and 17 bases lay in between. From germline, CDR1 is SGHTA and CDR2 FQGTGA. The chain's CDR3 is CASSLIRREERYEQYF. The CDR3 DNA follows: TGTGCCAGCAGCTTAATTAGGAGGGAGGAGAGGTACGAGCAGTACTTC.

This chain links TRBV27 with TRBJ2-7; 10 bases fit TRBD2. V lost 5 bases, J lost 3 bases, and 10 bases stayed unmatched. The CDR3 consists of 16 residues. CDR1 is MNHEY and CDR2 is SMNVEV in the germline V gene (reference sequence). The CDR3 nucleotides are TGTGCCAGCAGTCCTGGGTGGGCTAGCGGGAGCTACGAGCAGTACTTC. Translating gives CASSPGWASGSYEQYF.

This clone was observed once. The chain uses TRBV5-5 and TRBJ1-5; 11 positions match TRBD1. Germline CDR1 and CDR2: SGHKS and YYEKEE (reference sequence). The CDR3 runs to 16 residues. The V segment lost 3 bases and the J segment 5 bases; nucleotides outside the gene matches: 7. The CDR3 DNA follows: TGTGCCAGCAGCTGGGGGACAGGGGGTCAGGATCAGCCCCAGCATTTT. Translated: CASSWGTGGQDQPQHF.

V gene TRBV15 combines with J gene TRBJ2-6; D call uncertain. Looked up from germline, CDR1 is LNHNV and CDR2 is YYDKDF (reference sequence). Trimming took 3 bases from V and 0 from J, leaving 9 bases between them. The CDR3 consists of 16 residues. The DNA for the CDR3 is TGTGCCACCAGCAGCCGCATGAGCTCTGGGGCCAACGTCCTGACTTTC. This sequence encodes CATSSRMSSGANVLTF.

The V call is TRBV28, the J call TRBJ2-5, with 7 nucleotides matching TRBD1. CDR3 length equals 12 residues. The V segment lost 5 bases and the J segment 5 bases; nucleotides outside the gene matches: 2. The V gene's germline CDR1 is MDHEN and CDR2 SYDVKM. The CDR3 DNA reads as TGTGCCAGCAGTAGGGGGCGGGAGACCCAGTACTTC. Encoded protein: CASSRGRETQYF.

This chain uses TRBV9 with TRBJ2-3, with 11 positions matching TRBD2. Unmatched junction bases numbered 5, after V lost 2 bases and J lost 6 bases. The CDR3 runs 15 residues. CDR1 SGDLS and CDR2 YYNGEE come from the germline V gene. CDR3 nucleotides: TGTGCCAGCAGCGTCCTAGCGGGAGGAGGGGATACGCAGTATTTT. Translation: CASSVLAGGGDTQYF. Filled out from reference TRBV9 and TRBJ2-3, the complete variable domain reads DSGVTQTPKHLITATGQRVTLRCSPRSGDLSVYWYQQSLDQGLQFLIQYYNGEERAKGNILERFSAQQFPDLHSELNLSSLELGDSALYFCASSVLAGGGDTQYFGPGTRLTVL.

V usage is TRBV5-8 and J usage is TRBJ1-6, with TRBD1 as a possible D gene (5 bases). Looked up from germline, CDR1 is SGHTS and CDR2 is YDEGEE. Trimming shortened V by 3 bases and J by 0 bases, and 19 bases separated the two germline ends. The CDR3 sequence is 19 residues long. The DNA of the CDR3 is TGTGCCAGCAGCTGGACACCGGGAGGCGAGAGCTCCTATAATTCACCCCTCCACTTT. Its protein product is CASSWTPGGESSYNSPLHF.

This chain joins TRBV6-5 and TRBJ2-7; D is possibly TRBD2 (6 bases). The CDR3 loop spans 15 amino acids. Germline V lookup: CDR1 MNHEY, CDR2 SVGAGI. Between the trimmed V and J ends, which lost 7 bases and 4 bases, there was a span of 20 bases. The CDR3 loop reads CASTALQAGRYEQYF. The CDR3 nucleotides read TGTGCCAGCACCGCATTGCAGGCGGGAAGGTACGAGCAGTACTTC.

The DNA for the CDR3 is TGTGCCAGCAGTCTCAGGGCAAACTATGGCTACACCTTC. This sequence encodes CASSLRANYGYTF. The chain combines TRBV27 with TRBJ1-2; TRBD1 might be the D (5 bases). Trimming removed 5 bases from V and 2 bases from J, with 9 bases in between. Germline V gives CDR1 MNHEY, CDR2 SMNVEV (reference sequence). This CDR3 is built from 13 residues.

This chain joins TRBV5-6 and TRBJ2-7; D possibly corresponds to TRBD2 (5 bases). The V end was cut by 10 bases, the J end by 2 bases, with 16 bases between. Germline V gene lookup returns CDR1 SGHDT and CDR2 YYEEEE. This CDR3 region has 13 residues. The CDR3 is CASSRTGPYEQYF. The CDR3 DNA is TGTGCCTCCAGCAGGACTGGGCCCTACGAGCAGTACTTC.

The J gene is TRBJ2-5, the V gene TRBV5-1; maybe TRBD2 (5 bases). From germline, CDR1 is SGHRS and CDR2 YFSETQ. The CDR3 has 15 residues. The V end lost 5 bases, the J end lost 5 bases, and 19 bases lay between the germline ends. The CDR3 loop reads CASSPEPSRRETQYF. CDR3 coding DNA: TGCGCCAGCAGTCCGGAACCTAGCAGGCGGGAGACCCAGTACTTC.

The chain has TRBV6-5 and TRBJ2-7, with TRBD1 identical over 10 bases. CDR3 length: 14 residues. The germline CDR1 and CDR2 sequences are MNHEY and SVGAGI. V was clipped by 5 bases and J by 5 bases; unmatched bases: 6. CDR3 protein: CASSPRTGGNEQYF. The CDR3 region has the DNA TGTGCCAGCAGTCCCCGGACAGGGGGTAACGAGCAGTACTTC.

This rearrangement joins TRBV2 to TRBJ2-1; D remains ambiguous. V shed 10 bases and J shed 0 bases, with 10 bases lying between them. The germline CDR1 and CDR2 sequences are SNHLY and FYNNEI. The CDR3 consists of 13 residues. The CDR3 loop is CANRWSSYNEQFF. CDR3 coding DNA: TGTGCCAACCGGTGGAGCTCCTACAATGAGCAGTTCTTC.

The V call is TRBV12-5, the J call TRBJ2-3; D call uncertain. Germline V gene sequence: CDR1 LGHNT, CDR2 FRNRAP. The CDR3 is 12 residues long. The V gene lost 5 bases and the J gene lost 2 bases, with 5 bases spanning the gap. CDR3 bases: TGTGCTAGTGGTGAGGTCACAGATACGCAGTATTTT. It specifies CASGEVTDTQYF. Drawing the rest from reference TRBV12-5 and TRBJ2-3, the complete variable domain is DARVTQTPRHKVTEMGQEVTMRCQPILGHNTVFWYRQTMMQGLELLAYFRNRAPLDDSGMPKDRFSAEMPDATLATLKIQPSEPRDSAVYFCASGEVTDTQYFGPGTRLTVL.

The rearrangement links TRBV7-3 to TRBJ2-1; unclear D gene. V lost 1 base and J lost 7, with 8 bases in between. The CDR3 loop spans 13 amino acids. Germline V gene data show CDR1 as SGHTA and CDR2 as FQGTGA. The CDR3, as DNA: TGTGCCAGCAGCTTAAGACTTGGTAATGAGCAGTTCTTC. Amino acid sequence: CASSLRLGNEQFF.

The chain employs TRBV10-2 and TRBJ1-5; TRBD1 matches 7 bases. Per the germline V gene, CDR1 is WSHSY and CDR2 is SAAADI. The CDR3 is 16 amino acids. V was clipped by 7 bases and J by 4 bases; unmatched bases: 13. The DNA for the CDR3 is TGCGCCAGCACCGGACTTGGGGCAGGGGGGAATCAGCCCCAGCATTTT. It yields the protein CASTGLGAGGNQPQHF.

The chain uses TRBV9 and TRBJ2-7; 8 bases map to TRBD2. The V and J ends lost 0 bases and 2 bases, in that order; junction bases with no gene match: 4. The CDR3 consists of 15 residues. CDR1 and CDR2 (germline): SGDLS, YYNGEE. CDR3 in amino acids: CASSVAPGGPYEQYF. In DNA, the CDR3 is TGTGCCAGCAGCGTAGCTCCGGGAGGGCCCTACGAGCAGTACTTC.

The chain uses TRBV4-2 and TRBJ2-2, with D possibly being TRBD2 (5 bases). CDR3 length: 16 residues. V dropped 0 bases and J dropped 4 bases, with 12 bases sitting between them. From germline, CDR1 is LGHNA and CDR2 YNFKEQ. The CDR3 loop reads CASSQERTRGTGELFF. DNA of the CDR3: TGTGCCAGCAGCCAAGAAAGGACTCGGGGCACCGGGGAGCTGTTTTTT.

The gene calls are TRBV14 and TRBJ2-5; unclear D gene. Germline assignment: CDR1 SGHDN and CDR2 FVKESK. Trimming stripped 4 bases from V and 0 bases from J, with 9 bases between. This CDR3 comprises 14 residues. CDR3 nucleotide sequence: TGTGCCAGCAGCCCGGAGATTAACCAAGAGACCCAGTACTTC. Amino acid sequence: CASSPEINQETQYF.

The rearrangement uses TRBV3-1 (or the pseudogene TRBV3-2) and TRBJ2-3; 7 bases agree with TRBD2. The CDR3 has 15 amino acids. V shed 7 bases, J shed 2 bases, and the junction held 9 bases outside the gene matches. The germline V gene has CDR1 LGHDT and CDR2 YNNKEL (reference sequence). Here the CDR3 reads CASTRGAGPTDTQYF. The DNA of the CDR3 is TGTGCCAGCACCCGAGGAGCGGGGCCCACAGATACGCAGTATTTT.

This chain links TRBV5-8 with TRBJ1-1; 7 positions agree with TRBD1. J gave up 3 bases and V 3 bases, and 8 bases lay outside the gene matches. Germline-derived CDR1 and CDR2 are SGHTS and YDEGEE. This CDR3 spans 15 amino acids. The CDR3 nucleotides read TGTGCCAGCAGCTCGAACAGGGGAAGCTACACTGAAGCTTTCTTT. This codes for CASSSNRGSYTEAFF.

CDR3 loop: CASNHPGSETQYF. In DNA form, the CDR3 reads TGTGCCAGCAACCATCCCGGGTCGGAGACCCAGTACTTC. This chain connects TRBV7-9 to TRBJ2-5, with no clear D. V lost 7 bases to trimming and J lost 5 bases, with 14 bases between them. Germline-derived CDR1 and CDR2 are SEHNR and FQNEAQ (reference sequence). The CDR3 runs to 13 residues. Full variable domain (remainder filled in from reference TRBV7-9 and TRBJ2-5): DTGVSQNPRHKITKRGQNVTFRCDPISEHNRLYWYRQTLGQGPEFLTYFQNEAQLEKSRLLSDRFSAERPKGSFSTLEIQRTEQGDSAMYLCASNHPGSETQYFGPGTRLLVL.

V usage is TRBV10-3 and J usage is TRBJ2-3; D call uncertain. Trimming removed 9 bases at V and 0 bases at J, with 10 bases between. Germline CDR1 and CDR2: ENHRY and SYGVKD. The CDR3 covers 13 residues. The CDR3 sequence: CAITTTSTDTQYF. The DNA for the CDR3 is TGTGCCATTACGACAACTAGCACAGATACGCAGTATTTT.

V usage is TRBV7-3 and J usage is TRBJ2-5; no clear D. This CDR3 spans 16 amino acids. Germline CDR1 reads SGHTA; CDR2 reads FQGTGA. V lost 1 base, J lost 4 bases, and 16 bases lay in between. The CDR3 DNA reads as TGTGCCAGCAGCTTAAATCGCCGCCTCACGGGAGAGACCCAGTACTTC. Translated, it gives CASSLNRRLTGETQYF.

The sample holds one count of this clone. The rearrangement uses TRBV5-1 and TRBJ2-3, with 9 nucleotides matching TRBD2. Germline V gene sequence: CDR1 SGHRS, CDR2 YFSETQ. J lost 2 bases, V lost 5 bases, and 9 bases had no gene match. The length of the CDR3 is 16 residues. CDR3 in amino acids: CASREIAGVPTDTQYF. CDR3 nucleotides: TGCGCCAGCAGGGAGATAGCGGGAGTTCCCACAGATACGCAGTATTTT.

This chain connects TRBV20-1 to TRBJ2-7; 10 nucleotides align to TRBD2. The ends lost 3 bases at V and 3 bases at J; junction bases unmatched: 8. Per germline, CDR1 DFQATT and CDR2 SNEGSKA (reference sequence). This CDR3 contains 15 residues. CDR3 protein: CSASPGLASRYEQYF. CDR3 DNA: TGCAGTGCTAGTCCGGGACTAGCGTCTCGCTACGAGCAGTACTTC.

V gene TRBV28 combines with J gene TRBJ2-7, with D maybe TRBD1 (5 bases). Trimming left V 2 bases short and J 1 base short, with 12 bases between. This CDR3 has 15 amino acids. Germline assignment: CDR1 MDHEN and CDR2 SYDVKM. The CDR3 coding sequence is TGTGCCAGCAGTTTAGGGTCAGGGAATTCCTACGAGCAGTACTTC. Protein sequence: CASSLGSGNSYEQYF.

The chain uses TRBV7-2 and TRBJ2-7, with D perhaps TRBD2 (5 bases). The CDR3 has 15 amino acids. Germline V CDR1 and CDR2: SGHTA, FQGNSA. V was cut by 3 bases and J by 3 bases, with 15 bases left in between. This CDR3 is CASSLGSDSLYEQYF. The CDR3 region has the DNA TGTGCCAGCAGCTTGGGGTCGGACTCCCTCTACGAGCAGTACTTC.

The CDR3, as DNA: TGTGCCAGCAGCTTGGAGCAAGCCTACGAGCAGTACTTC. Protein product: CASSLEQAYEQYF. The chain has TRBV5-8 and TRBJ2-7; no reliable D call. The V gene's germline CDR1 is SGHTS and CDR2 YDEGEE. V was shortened by 0 bases and J by 2 bases, with 6 bases between the two germline ends. This CDR3 region has 13 residues. Looking up the rest from reference TRBV5-8 and TRBJ2-7 gives the full variable domain: EAGVTQSPTHLIKTRGQQATLRCSPISGHTSVYWYQQALGLGLQFLLWYDEGEERNRGNFPPRFSGRQFPNYSSELNVNALELEDSALYLCASSLEQAYEQYFGPGTRLTVT.